This T cell receptor (beta chain) stems from a study of cytomegalovirus exposure and HLA in healthy donors. With 6 bases removed from V and 10 bases from J, the gap between germline ends came to 10 bases. The germline gives CDR1 GTSNPN, CDR2 SVGIG (reference sequence). The length of the CDR3 is 10 residues. PCR involved 60 Vbeta and 13 Jbeta primers. Generated by immunoSEQ multiplex PCR, the TCRdb table keeps only in-frame clones and is missing some. This repertoire shows 150,000 to 200,000 clones, 79% found once; its top ten account for approximately 2.2%. This receptor was taken from a woman aged 50 to 65 in good health and CMV-seronegative. V and J are TRBV30 and TRBJ1-3; D perhaps matches TRBD1 (5 bases). Sequenced sample: PBMCs. The CDR3 nucleotides are TGTGCCTGTTCACAGGCTACCATATATTTT. Its translation is CACSQATIYF. Filled out from reference TRBV30 and TRBJ1-3, the complete variable domain reads SQTIHQWPATLVQPVGSPLSLECTVEGTSNPNLYWYRQAAGRGLQLLFYSVGIGQISSEVPQNLSASRPQDRQFILSSKKLLLSDSGFYLCACSQATIYFGEGSWLTVV.